The rows below give T cell receptor beta chains drawn from one sample of a study of T cell repertoires in cytomegalovirus infection. TCRdb re-derived calls from the reads in MiXCR, one entry per CDR3 protein. Of around 300,000 distinct CDR3 sequences listed, roughly 25% were seen once; the top ten hold approximately 14%. Sequences were obtained from PBMCs. The receptors derive from a human donor in good health (CMV status not recorded). Some clones in this sample may be carry-over from other donors' samples. Both conserved end residues are part of each CDR3. The D gene is left open where the match is weak. Rows give clone size only sometimes, using once, few, many, or a class for an expanded clone.

clone_size: .; d_call: TRBD1; j_call: TRBJ1-4; v_call: TRBV7-9; cdr3_nt: TGTGCCAGCAGCCGAACAGGGGAGGCTAATGAAAAACTGTTTTTT; cdr3_aa: CASSRTGEANEKLFF
clone_size: .; d_call: .; j_call: TRBJ2-7; v_call: TRBV11-2; cdr3_nt: TGTGCCAGCAGCTTAGAACAGGTTAGCTCCTACGAGCAGTACTTC; cdr3_aa: CASSLEQVSSYEQYF
clone_size: many; d_call: .; j_call: TRBJ2-1; v_call: TRBV6-2/TRBV6-3; cdr3_nt: TGTGCCAGCAGCTGGGGGAACAGGGCCCTCCCCAATGAGCAGTTCTTC; cdr3_aa: CASSWGNRALPNEQFF
clone_size: many; d_call: .; j_call: TRBJ1-5; v_call: TRBV7-9; cdr3_nt: TGTGCCAGCAGCTCGATGGGCCGCAATCAGCCCCAGCATTTT; cdr3_aa: CASSSMGRNQPQHF
clone_size: many; d_call: .; j_call: TRBJ1-2; v_call: TRBV7-2; cdr3_nt: TGTGCCAGCAGCTTAGACGGGACACACTACACCTTC; cdr3_aa: CASSLDGTHYTF
clone_size: .; d_call: TRBD2; j_call: TRBJ2-5; v_call: TRBV7-2; cdr3_nt: TGTGCCAGCAGCGGAAGACTAGCGGGAGGGGCGGAGACCCAGTACTTC; cdr3_aa: CASSGRLAGGAETQYF
clone_size: .; d_call: .; j_call: TRBJ1-5; v_call: TRBV19; cdr3_nt: TGTGCCAGTAGGTATGGAGGCAGCAATCAGCCCCAGCATTTT; cdr3_aa: CASRYGGSNQPQHF
clone_size: .; d_call: TRBD1; j_call: TRBJ2-1; v_call: TRBV7-9; cdr3_nt: TGTGCCAGCAGCCCTGGACAGGGGGGAAACAATGAGCAGTTCTTC; cdr3_aa: CASSPGQGGNNEQFF
clone_size: many; d_call: .; j_call: TRBJ2-2; v_call: TRBV7-8; cdr3_nt: TGTGCCAGCAGCTCGGGACACATCAAGAACACCGGGGAGCTGTTTTTT; cdr3_aa: CASSSGHIKNTGELFF
clone_size: .; d_call: .; j_call: TRBJ2-3; v_call: TRBV5-1; cdr3_nt: TGCGCCAGCAGCTTGTCTCTGGGAATAGATACGCAGTATTTT; cdr3_aa: CASSLSLGIDTQYF
clone_size: .; d_call: .; j_call: TRBJ1-6; v_call: TRBV25-1; cdr3_nt: TGTGCCAGCAAACCATTCGGGGGGTGGAATTCACCCCTCCACTTT; cdr3_aa: CASKPFGGWNSPLHF
clone_size: many; d_call: .; j_call: TRBJ2-7; v_call: TRBV7-9; cdr3_nt: TGTGCCAGCAGCTTCGGGACGGACTACGAGCAGTACTTC; cdr3_aa: CASSFGTDYEQYF
clone_size: .; d_call: .; j_call: TRBJ2-7; v_call: TRBV20-1; cdr3_nt: TGCAGTGCCCCGTCCGGGGAAGGGCAGTACTTC; cdr3_aa: CSAPSGEGQYF
clone_size: .; d_call: .; j_call: TRBJ2-7; v_call: TRBV28; cdr3_nt: TGTGCCACCCCAACGCATCCCTCCTACGAGCAGTACTTC; cdr3_aa: CATPTHPSYEQYF
clone_size: few; d_call: TRBD1; j_call: TRBJ1-4; v_call: TRBV29-1; cdr3_nt: TGCAGCGTTGGGGTCAGGGGGAGTTCGGGTGAAAAACTGTTTTTT; cdr3_aa: CSVGVRGSSGEKLFF
clone_size: .; d_call: .; j_call: TRBJ2-7; v_call: TRBV11-2; cdr3_nt: TGTGCCAGCAGCTCCATCCAGGGCAGGGGAGTATACGAGCAGTACTTC; cdr3_aa: CASSSIQGRGVYEQYF
clone_size: many; d_call: TRBD1; j_call: TRBJ1-6; v_call: TRBV7-2; cdr3_nt: TGTGCCAGCACCCTACGTCAGGGGGGCGCGTATTCACCCCTCCACTTT; cdr3_aa: CASTLRQGGAYSPLHF
clone_size: few; d_call: TRBD2; j_call: TRBJ2-7; v_call: TRBV20-1; cdr3_nt: TGCAGTGCTCAGGGGGGCATCGGGACTAGCGGATTACAGTACTTC; cdr3_aa: CSAQGGIGTSGLQYF
clone_size: few; d_call: .; j_call: TRBJ1-5; v_call: TRBV6-2/TRBV6-3; cdr3_nt: TGTGCCAGCAGTTACTCGCACAGGGAATCAGGTAGCAATCAGCCCCAGCATTTT; cdr3_aa: CASSYSHRESGSNQPQHF
clone_size: .; d_call: TRBD2; j_call: TRBJ2-1; v_call: TRBV5-6; cdr3_nt: TGTGCCAGCAGCTTGGTAGCTAGCGGGAGGGATGAGCAGTTCTTC; cdr3_aa: CASSLVASGRDEQFF
clone_size: .; d_call: .; j_call: TRBJ1-5; v_call: TRBV20-1; cdr3_nt: TGCAGTGCTAGAGTAGGGGCTGGGAATCAGCCCCAGCATTTT; cdr3_aa: CSARVGAGNQPQHF
clone_size: few; d_call: .; j_call: TRBJ2-1; v_call: TRBV29-1; cdr3_nt: TGCAGCGCCCAGACCTACAATGAGCAGTTCTTC; cdr3_aa: CSAQTYNEQFF
clone_size: few; d_call: .; j_call: TRBJ2-5; v_call: TRBV3-1; cdr3_nt: TGTGCCAGCAGCCCTAGAGTACCAAGCACCTCCAGCGAGACCCAGTACTTC; cdr3_aa: CASSPRVPSTSSETQYF
clone_size: .; d_call: .; j_call: TRBJ2-1; v_call: TRBV7-2; cdr3_nt: TGTGCCAGCAGCTTTGGGGTCGCCGATGAGCAGTTCTTC; cdr3_aa: CASSFGVADEQFF
clone_size: few; d_call: .; j_call: TRBJ1-2; v_call: TRBV4-3; cdr3_nt: TGCGCCAGCAGCCCGGACCTGAGGCAATACTATGGCTACACCTTC; cdr3_aa: CASSPDLRQYYGYTF
clone_size: many; d_call: .; j_call: TRBJ2-3; v_call: TRBV15; cdr3_nt: TGTGCCACCAGCAGAGATCGGGGCAGCTTTAGCACAGATACGCAGTATTTT; cdr3_aa: CATSRDRGSFSTDTQYF
clone_size: many; d_call: TRBD2; j_call: TRBJ2-7; v_call: TRBV7-8; cdr3_nt: TGTGCCAGCAGCTTAGTCGCGGGAGGAGGGGAGCAGTACTTC; cdr3_aa: CASSLVAGGGEQYF
clone_size: many; d_call: .; j_call: TRBJ1-5; v_call: TRBV7-8; cdr3_nt: TGTGCCAGCAGCCCCAGCGGCCCGAATAGCAATCAGCCCCAGCATTTT; cdr3_aa: CASSPSGPNSNQPQHF
clone_size: few; d_call: .; j_call: TRBJ2-7; v_call: TRBV10-3; cdr3_nt: TGTGCCATCAGTGATCTGAACGGGAGAGCCTCCTACGAGCAGTACTTC; cdr3_aa: CAISDLNGRASYEQYF
clone_size: many; d_call: .; j_call: TRBJ1-1; v_call: TRBV7-2; cdr3_nt: TGTGCCAGCAGCTTCAGTGGGGCCACTGAAGCTTTCTTT; cdr3_aa: CASSFSGATEAFF
clone_size: .; d_call: .; j_call: TRBJ1-3; v_call: TRBV12-3/TRBV12-4; cdr3_nt: TGTGCCAGCAACAGAGACATCGGGAACACCATATATTTT; cdr3_aa: CASNRDIGNTIYF
clone_size: few; d_call: .; j_call: TRBJ2-1; v_call: TRBV28; cdr3_nt: TGTGCCAGCAGTGACTATACCCGGGAGCAGTTCTTC; cdr3_aa: CASSDYTREQFF
clone_size: few; d_call: .; j_call: TRBJ2-2; v_call: TRBV29-1; cdr3_nt: TGCAGCGTCGCCTCGGGCGACTGGCATAACACCGGGGAGCTGTTTTTT; cdr3_aa: CSVASGDWHNTGELFF
clone_size: many; d_call: .; j_call: TRBJ1-2; v_call: TRBV28; cdr3_nt: TGTGCCAGCAGTCGGGGCAGGGCGGGAAAAGGCTACACCTTC; cdr3_aa: CASSRGRAGKGYTF
clone_size: few; d_call: .; j_call: TRBJ1-6; v_call: TRBV6-1; cdr3_nt: TGTGCCAGCAGTGAAGCGCTTCCGGGCCCCTATAATTCACCCCTCCACTTT; cdr3_aa: CASSEALPGPYNSPLHF
clone_size: .; d_call: .; j_call: TRBJ2-7; v_call: TRBV28; cdr3_nt: TGTGCCGGCAGGGGACCTTTAGAGCAGTACTTC; cdr3_aa: CAGRGPLEQYF
clone_size: few; d_call: TRBD1; j_call: TRBJ1-2; v_call: TRBV6-2/TRBV6-3; cdr3_nt: TGTGCCAGCACCCAATACCCACAGGGGAACTATGGCTACACCTTC; cdr3_aa: CASTQYPQGNYGYTF
clone_size: .; d_call: .; j_call: TRBJ2-7; v_call: TRBV11-2; cdr3_nt: TGTGCCAGCAGCCCTGAGAATATTCACGAGCAGTACTTC; cdr3_aa: CASSPENIHEQYF
clone_size: few; d_call: .; j_call: TRBJ1-5; v_call: TRBV6-2/TRBV6-3; cdr3_nt: TGTGCCAGCAGTTATCGGGCACCCTATAGCAATCAGCCCCAGCATTTT; cdr3_aa: CASSYRAPYSNQPQHF
clone_size: many; d_call: .; j_call: TRBJ1-1; v_call: TRBV7-9; cdr3_nt: TGTGCCAGCAGCCCCAAAAGGAGGGTGAACACTGAAGCTTTCTTT; cdr3_aa: CASSPKRRVNTEAFF
clone_size: few; d_call: .; j_call: TRBJ1-6; v_call: TRBV7-3; cdr3_nt: TGTGCCAGCAGCCCCACGGGACACGTTAATTCACCCCTCCACTTT; cdr3_aa: CASSPTGHVNSPLHF
clone_size: few; d_call: TRBD2; j_call: TRBJ2-1; v_call: TRBV18; cdr3_nt: TGTGCCAGCTCACCACCAGTTCTAGCGGGAGGGCCAGGGTACAATGAGCAGTTCTTC; cdr3_aa: CASSPPVLAGGPGYNEQFF
clone_size: many; d_call: TRBD2; j_call: TRBJ2-1; v_call: TRBV7-6; cdr3_nt: TGTGCCAGCAGCTTAGTAGCGGGGGGCCTATACAATGAGCAGTTCTTC; cdr3_aa: CASSLVAGGLYNEQFF
clone_size: few; d_call: TRBD1; j_call: TRBJ2-7; v_call: TRBV28; cdr3_nt: TGTGCCAGCGGCTTATGGGACAGAACCTACGAGCAGTACTTC; cdr3_aa: CASGLWDRTYEQYF
clone_size: .; d_call: .; j_call: TRBJ1-1; v_call: TRBV2; cdr3_nt: TGTGCCAGCCAGTCGGCAGCGAACACTGAAGCTTTCTTT; cdr3_aa: CASQSAANTEAFF
clone_size: many; d_call: TRBD1; j_call: TRBJ1-1; v_call: TRBV7-2; cdr3_nt: TGTGCCAGCAGCAACCAGGGGGGCACTGAAGCTTTCTTT; cdr3_aa: CASSNQGGTEAFF
clone_size: .; d_call: .; j_call: TRBJ2-7; v_call: TRBV20-1; cdr3_nt: TGCAGTGCTAAAGGACTACTCCTGTCCTACGAGCAGTACTTC; cdr3_aa: CSAKGLLLSYEQYF
clone_size: many; d_call: TRBD2; j_call: TRBJ2-1; v_call: TRBV7-2; cdr3_nt: TGTGCCAGCAGGGGGACTAGCGGCTCCTACAATGAGCAGTTCTTC; cdr3_aa: CASRGTSGSYNEQFF
clone_size: many; d_call: .; j_call: TRBJ2-1; v_call: TRBV7-8; cdr3_nt: TGTGCCAGCAGCCGGAACAGGGTTGGAGGTTACAATGAGCAGTTCTTC; cdr3_aa: CASSRNRVGGYNEQFF
clone_size: .; d_call: .; j_call: TRBJ1-1; v_call: TRBV6-1; cdr3_nt: TGTGCCAGCAGTCAGCGGGCTAACACTGAAGCTTTCTTT; cdr3_aa: CASSQRANTEAFF